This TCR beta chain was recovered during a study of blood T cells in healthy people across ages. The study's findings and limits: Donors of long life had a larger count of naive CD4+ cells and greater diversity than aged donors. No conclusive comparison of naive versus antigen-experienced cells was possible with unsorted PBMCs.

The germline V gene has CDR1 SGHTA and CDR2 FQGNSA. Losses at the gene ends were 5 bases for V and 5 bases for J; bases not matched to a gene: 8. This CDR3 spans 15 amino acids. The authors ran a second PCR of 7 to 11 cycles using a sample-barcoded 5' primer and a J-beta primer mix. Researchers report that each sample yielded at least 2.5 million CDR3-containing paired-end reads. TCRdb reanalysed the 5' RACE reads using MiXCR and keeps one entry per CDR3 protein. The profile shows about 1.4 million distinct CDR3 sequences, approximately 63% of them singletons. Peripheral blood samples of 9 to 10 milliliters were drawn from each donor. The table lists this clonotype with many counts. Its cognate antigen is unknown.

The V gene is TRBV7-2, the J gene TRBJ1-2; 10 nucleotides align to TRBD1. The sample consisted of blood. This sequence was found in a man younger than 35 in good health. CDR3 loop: CASSLPPGQGYGYTF. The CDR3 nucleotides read TGTGCCAGCAGCCTCCCGCCGGGACAGGGGTATGGCTACACCTTC.